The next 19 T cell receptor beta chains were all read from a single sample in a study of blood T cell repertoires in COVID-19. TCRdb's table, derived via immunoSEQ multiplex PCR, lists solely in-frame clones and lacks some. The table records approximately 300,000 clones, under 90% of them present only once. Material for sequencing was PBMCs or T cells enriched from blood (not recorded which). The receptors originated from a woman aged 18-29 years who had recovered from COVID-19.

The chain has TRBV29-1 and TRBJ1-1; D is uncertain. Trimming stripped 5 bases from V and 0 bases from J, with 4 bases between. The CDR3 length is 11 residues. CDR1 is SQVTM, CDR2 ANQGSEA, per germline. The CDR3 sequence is CSVFMNTEAFF. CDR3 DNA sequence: TGCAGCGTTTTCATGAACACTGAAGCTTTCTTT.

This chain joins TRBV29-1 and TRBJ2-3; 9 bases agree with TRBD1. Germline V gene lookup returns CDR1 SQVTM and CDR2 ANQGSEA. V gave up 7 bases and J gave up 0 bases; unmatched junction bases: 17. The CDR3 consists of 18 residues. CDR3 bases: TGCAGCGCCGCACGGCGTTACTCCGGGACAGGGAGCACAGATACGCAGTATTTT. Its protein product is CSAARRYSGTGSTDTQYF.

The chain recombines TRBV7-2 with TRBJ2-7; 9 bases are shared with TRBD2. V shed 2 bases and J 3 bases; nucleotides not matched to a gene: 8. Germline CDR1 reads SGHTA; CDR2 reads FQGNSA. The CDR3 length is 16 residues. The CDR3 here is CASSLLETSGYYEQYF. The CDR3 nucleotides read TGTGCCAGCAGCTTACTTGAGACTAGCGGATACTACGAGCAGTACTTC.

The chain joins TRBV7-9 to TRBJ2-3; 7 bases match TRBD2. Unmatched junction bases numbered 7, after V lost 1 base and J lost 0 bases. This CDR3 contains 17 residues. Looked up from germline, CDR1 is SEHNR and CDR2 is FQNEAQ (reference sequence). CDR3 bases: TGTGCCAGCAGCTTAGTCTGGGACTACACTAGCACAGATACGCAGTATTTT. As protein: CASSLVWDYTSTDTQYF.

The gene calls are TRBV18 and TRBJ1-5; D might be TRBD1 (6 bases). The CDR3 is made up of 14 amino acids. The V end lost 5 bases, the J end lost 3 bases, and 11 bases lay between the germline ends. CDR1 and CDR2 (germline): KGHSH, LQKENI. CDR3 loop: CASSSDSYNQPQHF. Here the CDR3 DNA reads TGTGCCAGCTCATCGGACAGTTACAATCAGCCCCAGCATTTT.

The CDR3 sequence: CASSHLAGTVNGEQFF. CDR3 bases: TGCGCCAGCAGCCATCTGGCCGGGACAGTGAACGGTGAGCAGTTCTTC. This chain links TRBV4-1 with TRBJ2-1, with TRBD1 identical over 7 bases. The germline gives CDR1 MGHRA, CDR2 YSYEKL. The CDR3 extends over 16 amino acids. The trim removed 3 bases at V and 9 bases at J, leaving 14 bases unmatched.

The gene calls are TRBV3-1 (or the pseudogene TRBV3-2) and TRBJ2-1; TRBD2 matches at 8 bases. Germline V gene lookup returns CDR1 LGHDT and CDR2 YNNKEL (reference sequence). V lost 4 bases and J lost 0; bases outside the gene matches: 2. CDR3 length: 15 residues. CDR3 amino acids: CASSPLAGSYNEQFF. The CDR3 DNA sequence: TGTGCCAGCAGCCCGCTAGCGGGCTCCTACAATGAGCAGTTCTTC.

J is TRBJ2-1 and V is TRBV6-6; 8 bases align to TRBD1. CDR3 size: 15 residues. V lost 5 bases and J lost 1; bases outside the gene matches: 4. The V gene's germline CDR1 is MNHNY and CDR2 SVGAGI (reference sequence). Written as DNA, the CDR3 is TGTGCCAGCAGTGAGTGGACAGGGTCCTACAATGAGCAGTTCTTC. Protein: CASSEWTGSYNEQFF.

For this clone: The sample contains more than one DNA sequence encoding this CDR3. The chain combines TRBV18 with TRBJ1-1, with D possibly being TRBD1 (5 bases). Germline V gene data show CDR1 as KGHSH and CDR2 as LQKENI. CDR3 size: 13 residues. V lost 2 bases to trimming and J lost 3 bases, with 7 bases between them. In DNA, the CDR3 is TGTGCCAGCTCACCATCCAGGGACACTGAAGCTTTCTTT. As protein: CASSPSRDTEAFF.

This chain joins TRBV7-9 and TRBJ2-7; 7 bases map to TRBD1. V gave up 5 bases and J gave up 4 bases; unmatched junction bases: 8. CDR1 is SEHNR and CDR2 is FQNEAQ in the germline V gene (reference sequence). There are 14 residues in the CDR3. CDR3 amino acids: CASSGPEGAYEQYF. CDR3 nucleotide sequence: TGTGCCAGCAGCGGGCCCGAGGGGGCTTACGAGCAGTACTTC.

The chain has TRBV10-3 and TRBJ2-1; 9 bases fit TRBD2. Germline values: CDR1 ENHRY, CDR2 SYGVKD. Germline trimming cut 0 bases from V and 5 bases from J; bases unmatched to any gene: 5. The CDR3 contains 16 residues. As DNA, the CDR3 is TGTGCCATCAGTGAGTCTAGCGGGAGCAGGGACAATGAGCAGTTCTTC. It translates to CAISESSGSRDNEQFF.

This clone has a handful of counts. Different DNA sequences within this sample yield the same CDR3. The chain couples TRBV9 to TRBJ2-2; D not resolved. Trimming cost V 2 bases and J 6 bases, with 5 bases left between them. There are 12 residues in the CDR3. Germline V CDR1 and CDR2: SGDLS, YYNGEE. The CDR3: CASSVVAGELFF. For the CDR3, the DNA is TGTGCCAGCAGCGTCGTAGCCGGGGAGCTGTTTTTT.

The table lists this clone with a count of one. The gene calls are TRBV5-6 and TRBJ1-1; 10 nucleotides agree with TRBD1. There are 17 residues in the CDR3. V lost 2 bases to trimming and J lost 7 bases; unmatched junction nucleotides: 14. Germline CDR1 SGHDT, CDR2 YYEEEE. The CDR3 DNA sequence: TGTGCCAGCAGCTTAGTTTCCGGGACAGGGGCTGGCGGTGAAGCTTTCTTT. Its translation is CASSLVSGTGAGGEAFF.

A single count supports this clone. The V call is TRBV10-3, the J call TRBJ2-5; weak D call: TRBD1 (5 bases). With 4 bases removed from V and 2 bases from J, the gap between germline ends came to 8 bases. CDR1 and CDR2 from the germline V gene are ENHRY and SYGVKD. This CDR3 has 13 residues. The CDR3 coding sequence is TGTGCCATCAGTGCCACAGGTCAAGAGACCCAGTACTTC. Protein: CAISATGQETQYF.

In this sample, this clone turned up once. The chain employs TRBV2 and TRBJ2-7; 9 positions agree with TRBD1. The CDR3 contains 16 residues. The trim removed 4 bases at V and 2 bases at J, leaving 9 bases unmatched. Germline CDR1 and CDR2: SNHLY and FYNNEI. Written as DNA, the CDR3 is TGTGCCAGCAGTGTCTTGGGGACAGGGATACCCTACGAGCAGTACTTC. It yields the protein CASSVLGTGIPYEQYF.

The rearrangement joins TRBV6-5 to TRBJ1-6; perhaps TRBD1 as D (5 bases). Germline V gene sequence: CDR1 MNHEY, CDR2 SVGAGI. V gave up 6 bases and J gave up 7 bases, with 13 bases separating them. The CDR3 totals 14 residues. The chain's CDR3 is CASSDRWTNSPLHF. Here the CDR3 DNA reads TGTGCCAGCAGCGATAGGTGGACAAATTCACCCCTCCACTTT.

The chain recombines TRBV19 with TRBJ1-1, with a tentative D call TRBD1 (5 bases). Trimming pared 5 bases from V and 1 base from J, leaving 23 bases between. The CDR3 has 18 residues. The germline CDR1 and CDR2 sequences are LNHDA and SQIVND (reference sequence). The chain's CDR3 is CASSLRSGRWSGNTEAFF. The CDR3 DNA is TGTGCCAGTAGTCTACGATCAGGGAGGTGGAGTGGGAACACTGAAGCTTTCTTT.

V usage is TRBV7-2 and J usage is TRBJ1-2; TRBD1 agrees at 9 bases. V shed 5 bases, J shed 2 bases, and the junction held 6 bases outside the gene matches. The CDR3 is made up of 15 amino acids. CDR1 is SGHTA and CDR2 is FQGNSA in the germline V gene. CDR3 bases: TGTGCCAGCAGCCCTTGGACAGGGGAGAACTATGGCTACACCTTC. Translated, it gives CASSPWTGENYGYTF.

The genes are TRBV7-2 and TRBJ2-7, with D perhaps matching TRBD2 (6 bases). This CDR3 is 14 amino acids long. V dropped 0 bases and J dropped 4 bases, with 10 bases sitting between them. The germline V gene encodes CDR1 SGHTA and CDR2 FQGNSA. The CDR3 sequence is CASSLAGGSYEQYF. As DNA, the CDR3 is TGTGCCAGCAGCTTAGCCGGAGGGTCTTACGAGCAGTACTTC.